This entry lists 23 T cell receptor beta chains sequenced from one sample in a study of OX40 agonist ivuxolimab in advanced cancers. Assay: immunoSEQ multiplex PCR; the TCRdb copy retains only in-frame clones and omits some. The repertoire holds approximately 70,000 clones, with more than 65% as singletons. Sequencing was performed on CD4+ or CD8+ T cells sorted from blood, taken in a trial of the OX40 agonist ivuxolimab. The receptor set was obtained from an adult with an advanced solid tumor such as melanoma, head and neck, liver or kidney cancer.

This clone was seen more than once but under ten times. The chain uses TRBV11-2 and TRBJ1-5; 9 positions agree with TRBD1. The CDR3 loop spans 17 amino acids. The V and J ends lost 1 base and 6 bases, in that order; junction bases with no gene match: 10. Germline assignment: CDR1 SGHAT and CDR2 FQNNGV. In DNA, the CDR3 is TGTGCCAGCAGCTTAGGTGTAGGGACAGGGAAGACTCAGCCCCAGCATTTT. Translating it yields CASSLGVGTGKTQPQHF.

V gene TRBV19 combines with J gene TRBJ1-2, with 7 positions matching TRBD1. The germline V gene encodes CDR1 LNHDA and CDR2 SQIVND (reference sequence). The CDR3 is made up of 16 amino acids. Unmatched junction bases numbered 13, after V lost 4 bases and J lost 5 bases. The CDR3 bases are TGTGCCAGTAGTACCGGGAGGGACAGACCACTTTATGGCTACACCTTC. It is translated as CASSTGRDRPLYGYTF.

The rearrangement uses TRBV5-4 and TRBJ2-2; D is possibly TRBD1 or TRBD2 (5 bases each). The V end was cut by 6 bases, the J end by 5 bases, with 23 bases between. The CDR3 is 17 residues long. CDR1 is SGHNT, CDR2 YYREEE, per germline (reference sequence). The CDR3 is CASTLGGGGPLTGELFF. The CDR3, as DNA: TGTGCCAGCACCCTGGGTGGTGGGGGTCCATTAACCGGGGAGCTGTTTTTT.

The chain uses TRBV28 and TRBJ1-2; D not certain. V gave up 3 bases and J gave up 9 bases, with 14 bases separating them. The CDR3 is 13 amino acids. Germline CDR1 reads MDHEN; CDR2 reads SYDVKM. The chain's CDR3 is CASSLSRGRSYTF. In DNA, the CDR3 is TGTGCCAGCAGTTTGTCCCGGGGTCGGAGCTACACCTTC.

The chain recombines TRBV7-6 with TRBJ2-7; 7 bases fit TRBD1. The CDR3 is 14 residues long. With V trimmed by 5 bases and J by 7 bases, 11 bases remained unmatched. Germline V gene data show CDR1 as SGHVS and CDR2 as FNYEAQ. This CDR3 reads CASSQMTQQGEQYF. The CDR3, as DNA: TGTGCCAGCAGCCAGATGACTCAACAGGGGGAGCAGTACTTC.

The V gene is TRBV7-9, the J gene TRBJ1-3; D is unresolved. This CDR3 region has 16 residues. CDR1 SEHNR and CDR2 FQNEAQ come from the germline V gene (reference sequence). The germline V and J ends were trimmed by 5 bases and 4 bases, with 18 bases remaining between them. The CDR3 bases are TGTGCCAGCAGCGAGACCGGCCAGGTTGCAGGAAACACCATATATTTT. Translating it yields CASSETGQVAGNTIYF.

The gene calls are TRBV5-1 and TRBJ2-2, with D tentatively TRBD2 (5 bases). The CDR3 runs to 15 residues. CDR1 and CDR2 from the germline V gene are SGHRS and YFSETQ. Deletions cut 4 bases from V and 6 bases from J, with 16 bases between. CDR3 in DNA: TGCGCCAGCAGCGCAACGGCGAGGGTCCCCGGGGAGCTGTTTTTT. Its translation: CASSATARVPGELFF.

This clone occurred a few times. V usage is TRBV18 and J usage is TRBJ1-3; D is uncertain. Trimming cost V 2 bases and J 0 bases, with 8 bases left between them. The germline V gene has CDR1 KGHSH and CDR2 LQKENI. This CDR3 comprises 15 residues. Here the CDR3 DNA reads TGTGCCAGCTCACCAGCCAGGTACTCTGGAAACACCATATATTTT. Its translation: CASSPARYSGNTIYF.

V and J are TRBV5-6 and TRBJ1-5; a possible D gene is TRBD1 (5 bases). The V gene's germline CDR1 is SGHDT and CDR2 YYEEEE. The CDR3 loop spans 16 amino acids. The V and J ends lost 5 bases and 2 bases respectively, with 17 bases between them. The CDR3 here is CASSFYQGRGNQPQHF. CDR3 nucleotides: TGTGCCAGCAGTTTTTACCAGGGAAGAGGCAATCAGCCCCAGCATTTT.

This sequence joins TRBV2 and TRBJ1-6; a weak D match, TRBD1 (6 bases). V gave up 0 bases and J gave up 10 bases, with 13 bases separating them. Per germline, CDR1 SNHLY and CDR2 FYNNEI. The CDR3 loop spans 15 amino acids. CDR3 DNA: TGTGCCAGCAGTGAAGCGAGCGGGGGGCGATCACCCCTCCACTTT. Translation gives CASSEASGGRSPLHF.

This clone was seen a handful of times. The J gene is TRBJ2-7, the V gene TRBV7-9; no firm D call. Germline V gene data show CDR1 as SEHNR and CDR2 as FQNEAQ (reference sequence). Trimming cost V 2 bases and J 4 bases, with 12 bases left between them. The CDR3 consists of 14 residues. In DNA, the CDR3 is TGTGCCAGCAGCTTACAGGCGTACTCATACGAGCAGTACTTC. This encodes CASSLQAYSYEQYF.

V gene TRBV6-1 combines with J gene TRBJ1-1; D gene ambiguous. The CDR3 totals 13 residues. Germline V CDR1 and CDR2: MNHNS, SASEGT. The germline V and J ends were trimmed by 7 bases and 6 bases, with 15 bases remaining between them. The CDR3 reads CASNREGGAEAFF. The CDR3 DNA sequence: TGTGCCAGCAATAGAGAGGGAGGTGCTGAAGCTTTCTTT.

This clone was counted only a few times. The chain couples TRBV18 to TRBJ2-5; D remains ambiguous. V was shortened by 3 bases and J by 7 bases, with 12 bases between the two germline ends. CDR3 length: 13 residues. The germline V gene encodes CDR1 KGHSH and CDR2 LQKENI. CDR3 sequence (DNA): TGTGCCAGCTCACCTCCCCTAATCGGGACCCAGTACTTC. As protein: CASSPPLIGTQYF.

The chain carries TRBV11-3 and TRBJ2-5; weak D call: TRBD1 (5 bases). V lost 2 bases and J 7 bases, leaving 11 bases between the germline ends. The CDR3 spans 13 residues. Germline V lookup: CDR1 SGHNT, CDR2 YENEEA. CDR3 DNA sequence: TGTGCCAGCAGCTTAAAAGGGGTTGGGACCCAGTACTTC. This translates into CASSLKGVGTQYF.

V gene TRBV10-3 combines with J gene TRBJ2-5; D not resolved. Germline V gives CDR1 ENHRY, CDR2 SYGVKD. Deletions cut 1 base from V and 2 bases from J, with 17 bases between. This CDR3 region has 17 residues. DNA of the CDR3: TGTGCCATCAGTGAGTTGACAAGGGCATATCGGCAAGAGACCCAGTACTTC. Translation: CAISELTRAYRQETQYF.

This chain links TRBV5-1 with TRBJ2-1; TRBD2 matches at 14 bases. V trimming: 0 bases; J trimming: 7 bases; junction bases outside the gene matches: 6. The germline gives CDR1 SGHRS, CDR2 YFSETQ. The CDR3 is 17 residues long. Here the CDR3 DNA reads TGCGCCAGCAGCTTGGCCGAAGGACTAGCGGGAGGAAATGAGCAGTTCTTC. It translates to CASSLAEGLAGGNEQFF.

This sequence joins TRBV5-1 and TRBJ2-6; D may match TRBD1 or TRBD2 (6 bases each). The CDR3 is 16 amino acids. Per germline, CDR1 SGHRS and CDR2 YFSETQ. Trimming shortened V by 4 bases and J by 4 bases, and 15 bases separated the two germline ends. The CDR3 DNA follows: TGCGCCAGCAGCCACACCCAGGGGAGGGGGGCCAACGTCCTGACTTTC. Its translation: CASSHTQGRGANVLTF. Variable domain in full (rest from reference TRBV5-1 and TRBJ2-6): KAGVTQTPRYLIKTRGQQVTLSCSPISGHRSVSWYQQTPGQGLQFLFEYFSETQRNKGNFPGRFSGRQFSNSRSEMNVSTLELGDSALYLCASSHTQGRGANVLTFGAGSRLTVL.

This clone has a single count. The chain uses TRBV11-2 and TRBJ2-6; possible D gene TRBD1, 6 bases. The CDR3 contains 18 residues. Per germline, CDR1 SGHAT and CDR2 FQNNGV. Trimming stripped 5 bases from V and 0 bases from J, with 17 bases between. The CDR3 sequence is CASSTRGFRGSGANVLTF. Written as DNA, the CDR3 is TGTGCCAGCAGCACTAGGGGATTCAGGGGCTCTGGGGCCAACGTCCTGACTTTC. The whole variable domain, remainder taken from reference TRBV11-2 and TRBJ2-6, is EAGVAQSPRYKIIEKRQSVAFWCNPISGHATLYWYQQILGQGPKLLIQFQNNGVVDDSQLPKDRFSAERLKGVDSTLKIQPAKLEDSAVYLCASSTRGFRGSGANVLTFGAGSRLTVL.

V usage is TRBV7-3 and J usage is TRBJ2-2; D call uncertain. The germline V gene encodes CDR1 SGHTA and CDR2 FQGTGA. V was clipped by 0 bases and J by 7 bases, with 6 bases between them. The CDR3 has 13 residues. The CDR3 here is CASSLTRIGELFF. CDR3 bases: TGTGCCAGCAGCTTAACGAGGATCGGGGAGCTGTTTTTT. The complete variable domain, with remaining parts taken from reference TRBV7-3 and TRBJ2-2, reads GAGVSQTPSNKVTEKGKYVELRCDPISGHTALYWYRQSLGQGPEFLIYFQGTGAADDSGLPNDRFFAVRPEGSVSTLKIQRTERGDSAVYLCASSLTRIGELFFGEGSRLTVL.

CDR3 in amino acids: CASSLNRGIAKNIQYF. DNA of the CDR3: TGTGCCAGCAGCTTGAACAGGGGGATCGCCAAAAACATTCAGTACTTC. The chain links TRBV7-9 to TRBJ2-4, with 8 bases matching TRBD1. The CDR3 contains 16 residues. The germline CDR1 and CDR2 sequences are SEHNR and FQNEAQ (reference sequence). Germline trimming cut 3 bases from V and 1 base from J; bases unmatched to any gene: 5. The whole variable domain, remainder taken from reference TRBV7-9 and TRBJ2-4, is DTGVSQNPRHKITKRGQNVTFRCDPISEHNRLYWYRQTLGQGPEFLTYFQNEAQLEKSRLLSDRFSAERPKGSFSTLEIQRTEQGDSAMYLCASSLNRGIAKNIQYFGAGTRLSVL.

The rearrangement uses TRBV5-8 and TRBJ2-3; TRBD1 or TRBD2 may be the D gene (5 bases each). The CDR3 runs 14 residues. V shed 6 bases and J shed 0 bases, with 11 bases lying between them. Per germline, CDR1 SGHTS and CDR2 YDEGEE. The CDR3 region is CASKTWGSTDTQYF. Here the CDR3 DNA reads TGTGCCAGCAAAACTTGGGGGAGCACAGATACGCAGTATTTT.

This chain links TRBV13 with TRBJ1-3; D gene ambiguous. The V gene lost 6 bases and the J gene lost 14 bases, with 11 bases spanning the gap. Germline CDR1 is PRHDT and CDR2 is FYEKMQ (reference sequence). This CDR3 has 10 amino acids. CDR3 bases: TGTGCCAGCAGTGGGGTTTCCCTATATTTT. Its translation: CASSGVSLYF. The full variable domain, in which reference TRBV13 and TRBJ1-3 provide the parts outside the CDR3, is AAGVIQSPRHLIKEKRETATLKCYPIPRHDTVYWYQQGPGQDPQFLISFYEKMQSDKGSIPDRFSAQQFSDYHSELNMSSLELGDSALYFCASSGVSLYFGEGSWLTVV.

The chain has TRBV7-3 and TRBJ1-6; D might be TRBD1 (5 bases). The germline gives CDR1 SGHTA, CDR2 FQGTGA. V shed 4 bases and J shed 12 bases, with 19 bases lying between them. The CDR3 covers 15 residues. The CDR3 spells CASSSGQGARVPLHF. DNA for the CDR3: TGTGCCAGCAGCTCCGGGCAGGGTGCGAGGGTACCCCTCCACTTT.